These 13 T cell receptor beta chains originate from one sample sequenced in a study of blood T cell repertoires in COVID-19. Here immunoSEQ multiplex PCR was the method, and the copy in TCRdb shows in-frame clones only, minus some. The table records about 400,000 clones, about 88% of them present only once. The material sequenced was peripheral blood. Source of these receptors: a woman aged 55-69 years with COVID-19, enrolled during active disease.

This chain links TRBV6-2 or TRBV6-3 with TRBJ1-1; D possibly corresponds to TRBD1 (5 bases). The CDR3 is 14 residues long. The V gene lost 6 bases and the J gene lost 2 bases, with 13 bases spanning the gap. Germline assignment: CDR1 MNHEY and CDR2 SVGEGT. The CDR3 protein is CASSSGGGNTEAFF. In nucleotides, the CDR3 is TGTGCCAGCAGCTCCGGGGGGGGTAACACTGAAGCTTTCTTT.

J is TRBJ2-4 and V is TRBV19; 9 positions agree with TRBD1. Germline assignment: CDR1 LNHDA and CDR2 SQIVND (reference sequence). The J segment lost 3 bases and the V segment lost 7 bases, leaving 16 bases of the junction unmatched. The CDR3 length is 18 residues. The chain's CDR3 is CASMGPDRGKSGKNIQYF. CDR3 DNA sequence: TGTGCCAGTATGGGACCCGACAGGGGGAAGTCTGGCAAAAACATTCAGTACTTC.

This chain links TRBV2 with TRBJ2-7, with 9 positions matching TRBD1. The CDR3 loop spans 16 amino acids. V dropped 7 bases and J dropped 3; count of bases not matched to a gene: 13. CDR1 and CDR2 from the germline V gene are SNHLY and FYNNEI. CDR3 region: CASTRGIGGQGYEQYF. The CDR3 coding sequence is TGTGCCAGCACCCGGGGCATTGGGGGACAGGGCTACGAGCAGTACTTC.

The V gene is TRBV5-1, the J gene TRBJ2-3, with 10 bases matching TRBD2. CDR1 SGHRS and CDR2 YFSETQ come from the germline V gene. There are 16 residues in the CDR3. Trimming at V came to 4 bases and at J to 1 base, leaving 6 bases not matched to a gene. Here the CDR3 DNA reads TGCGCCAGCAGCGGAGCGGGGGGGCGTGGCACAGATACGCAGTATTTT. Translation: CASSGAGGRGTDTQYF.

The V gene is TRBV23-1, the J gene TRBJ2-7; D is perhaps TRBD1 (5 bases). TRBV23-1 is marked as an open reading frame, function uncertain. V lost 0 bases and J 3 bases, leaving 12 bases between the germline ends. This CDR3 is 15 amino acids long. The DNA of the CDR3 is TGCGCCAGCAGTCAATCCACAGACAGCCGCTACGAGCAGTACTTC. It encodes CASSQSTDSRYEQYF.

V gene TRBV29-1 combines with J gene TRBJ1-1; D call uncertain. Trimming took 5 bases from V and 0 from J, leaving 16 bases between them. CDR1 is SQVTM, CDR2 ANQGSEA, per germline. The length of the CDR3 is 15 residues. CDR3 region: CSVTSGSTMNTEAFF. The CDR3 DNA reads TGCAGCGTTACGAGCGGTTCCACAATGAACACTGAAGCTTTCTTT.

This chain uses TRBV7-6 with TRBJ2-1; D is ambiguous. The CDR3 is 16 residues long. CDR1 is SGHVS and CDR2 is FNYEAQ in the germline V gene. V was pared by 1 base and J by 3 bases, with 13 bases between. Written as DNA, the CDR3 is TGTGCCAGCAGCTTAGAGTCCAGGATGGACTACAATGAGCAGTTCTTC. Protein: CASSLESRMDYNEQFF.

The rearrangement links TRBV5-4 to TRBJ2-5, with TRBD2 identical over 7 bases. The trim removed 1 base at V and 5 bases at J, leaving 8 bases unmatched. The CDR3 is 15 amino acids. Germline V lookup: CDR1 SGHNT, CDR2 YYREEE (reference sequence). CDR3 loop: CASSLRESGAETQYF. CDR3 sequence (DNA): TGTGCCAGCAGCTTGAGGGAAAGCGGGGCGGAGACCCAGTACTTC.

The chain joins TRBV7-9 to TRBJ1-4; no reliable D call. Germline V gene lookup returns CDR1 SEHNR and CDR2 FQNEAQ (reference sequence). The CDR3 length is 15 residues. With 1 base removed from V and 8 bases from J, the gap between germline ends came to 14 bases. CDR3: CASSLGGRTEEKLFF. The CDR3 DNA reads TGTGCCAGCAGCTTAGGTGGCCGGACTGAGGAAAAACTGTTTTTT. The full variable domain, its missing parts supplied by reference TRBV7-9 and TRBJ1-4, is DTGVSQNPRHKITKRGQNVTFRCDPISEHNRLYWYRQTLGQGPEFLTYFQNEAQLEKSRLLSDRFSAERPKGSFSTLEIQRTEQGDSAMYLCASSLGGRTEEKLFFGSGTQLSVL.

The gene calls are TRBV7-9 and TRBJ2-7; D gene uncertain. With 1 base removed from V and 3 bases from J, the gap between germline ends came to 7 bases. The CDR3 consists of 13 residues. CDR1 SEHNR and CDR2 FQNEAQ come from the germline V gene (reference sequence). The CDR3 spells CASSLEAIYEQYF. CDR3 coding DNA: TGTGCCAGCAGCTTAGAAGCGATCTACGAGCAGTACTTC.

The chain is built from TRBV7-2 and TRBJ2-5, with 11 bases lining up with TRBD2. Germline V gene lookup returns CDR1 SGHTA and CDR2 FQGNSA. The V segment lost 1 base and the J segment 2 bases; nucleotides outside the gene matches: 3. CDR3 length equals 16 residues. The CDR3 sequence is CASSLGLAGGQETQYF. As DNA, the CDR3 is TGTGCCAGCAGCTTAGGGCTAGCGGGGGGACAAGAGACCCAGTACTTC.

The V and J genes are TRBV5-1 and TRBJ2-3, with a tentative D call TRBD1 (6 bases). The CDR3 spans 14 residues. Per the germline V gene, CDR1 is SGHRS and CDR2 is YFSETQ. Trimming took 5 bases from V and 0 from J, leaving 10 bases between them. CDR3 sequence: CASRAGASTDTQYF. The CDR3 nucleotides read TGCGCCAGCAGAGCAGGGGCTAGCACAGATACGCAGTATTTT.

V is TRBV10-3 and J is TRBJ2-6, with D possibly being TRBD1 (5 bases). From germline, CDR1 is ENHRY and CDR2 SYGVKD. The V end lost 5 bases, the J end lost 0 bases, and 11 bases lay between the germline ends. This CDR3 region has 16 residues. CDR3 nucleotides: TGTGCCATCAGTAAGCAGGGCCGCTCTGGGGCCAACGTCCTGACTTTC. Its protein product is CAISKQGRSGANVLTF.